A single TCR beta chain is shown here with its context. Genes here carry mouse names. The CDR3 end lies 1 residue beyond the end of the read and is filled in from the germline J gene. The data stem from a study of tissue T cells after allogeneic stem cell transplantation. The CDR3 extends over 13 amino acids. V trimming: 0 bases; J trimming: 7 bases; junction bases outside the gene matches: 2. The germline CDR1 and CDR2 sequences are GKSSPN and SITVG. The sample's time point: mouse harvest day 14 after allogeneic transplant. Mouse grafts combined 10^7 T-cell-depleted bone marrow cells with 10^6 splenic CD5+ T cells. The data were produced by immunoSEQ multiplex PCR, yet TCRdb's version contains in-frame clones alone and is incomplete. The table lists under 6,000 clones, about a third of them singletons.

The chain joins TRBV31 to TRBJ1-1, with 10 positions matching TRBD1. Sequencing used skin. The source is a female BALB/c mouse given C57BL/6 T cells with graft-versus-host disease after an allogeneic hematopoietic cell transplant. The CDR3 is CAWSLDRGREVFF. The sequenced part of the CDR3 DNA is TGTGCCTGGAGTCTAGACAGGGGGCGAGAAGTCTTC.